What follows describes a single TCR beta chain. Its antigen remains unknown. 5' RACE that incorporated UMI labels was used to prepare the TRB cDNA libraries. TCRdb reprocessed the 5' RACE reads and reports one entry per CDR3 protein, with no DNA. The sample is made up of roughly 7,200 distinct CDR3 sequences, and the top ten hold about 1.6% of it. The sample is drawn from a study of CXCR3-negative and CXCR3-positive naive CD8 T cells. Notes on the study in general: CXCR3 expression partially decreased after cryopreservation; most assays used fresh PBMCs.

The CDR3 has 14 residues. The germline V gene has CDR1 WNHNN and CDR2 SYGVQD (reference sequence). Every CD8+ subset sample held a few hundred thousand flow-sorted cells, done in triplicate. The rearrangement joins TRBV10-1 to TRBJ2-1. The TCR originated in a human donor in good health. Some clones in this sample may be carry-over from other donors' samples. Specimen: naive CXCR3- CD8+ T cells from blood. Specified subset: CD45RO-CCR7+CD27+CD95- naive CD8+ T cells lacking CXCR3 (TNR3-). The CDR3: CASSEGKSHNEQFF.